The sequence of this T cell receptor beta chain was determined in a study of Graves' ophthalmopathy and Graves' hyperthyroidism (dated by TCRdb to the late 2010s). For context, the study as a whole: Peripheral blood samples were taken at the time of initial diagnosis, before any treatment was given. To tell Graves' ophthalmopathy apart from Graves' hyperthyroidism, and to predict which patients would progress to ophthalmopathy, the study relied on TCR beta repertoire signatures. In total, 135 blood samples were TCR-sequenced: some 40 ophthalmopathy, some 80 hyperthyroidism and some 17 hyperthyroidism-to-ophthalmopathy patients. A discovery set of 100 patients (approximately 42 ophthalmopathy, just over 55 stable hyperthyroidism) was enrolled to explore V-J signatures distinguishing ophthalmopathy from hyperthyroidism. An independent validation cohort was composed of some 19 hyperthyroidism patients and roughly 16 patients who later progressed from hyperthyroidism to ophthalmopathy. In about six hyperthyroidism patients, T-cell repertoires of thyroid tissue and blood were compared. Following sampling, methimazole starting at 30 mg daily was administered to hyperthyroidism patients, and high-dose intravenous methylprednisolone was administered to ophthalmopathy patients. The approximately 90 discovery patients were divided at random into training and test sets in a 7:3 ratio.

Findings and caveats that apply to the study as a whole: No statistical method was used to set the sample size in advance, and the investigators knew which group each participant was assigned to. The 13-signature model separated ophthalmopathy from stable hyperthyroidism with roughly 90% sensitivity and almost 84% specificity in cross-validation, and 80%/75% in the test set. Most expanded thyroid clonotypes with a frequency above 0.001 also appeared in blood, which suggests that blood repertoires may reflect the immune response in the thyroid. In validation, the model predicted ophthalmopathy progression with 70.59% sensitivity and around 72% specificity; some 13 predicted patients were CT-confirmed with GO in a median of approximately 6.5 months.

For repertoire sequencing, TCR beta CDR3 regions were amplified from RNA transcripts. The first round was an RT-PCR using HTBI primers with the Qiagen OneStep RT-PCR kit, and this first round was followed by a second-round multiplex PCR, then size selection and purification. Libraries were sequenced on an Illumina HiSeq2000 using paired-end 100 bp reads. The paper's data handling went like this. SOAPnuke was used to process the reads, throwing out any read that had adapters, had uncalled bases, had a mean Phred below 15, or lacked an exact constant-primer or identifier match. COPE v1.2.5 was used to merge high-quality paired reads. Each unique nucleotide sequence was defined as a clonotype, and clonotypes were aligned to IMGT TRB V, D and J references with MiTCR v1.1. The analysis was limited to V-J combinations with a frequency above 0.0001, which together covered more than 99% of repertoires. A TCR clonal expansion and chaos score per V-J combination was defined as the ratio of F50 clonal expansion to chaos observed in the TCRdist matrix. Welch's t-statistics and random forest were used to reduce the features to about 12 V-J combinations, which were then used as input to a naive Bayes classifier. Thyroid-blood repertoire similarity was quantified with the Morisita-Horn index. TCRdb itself trimmed the public reads at Q25 with fastp, ran MiXCR and retained productive beta chains. Each CDR3 protein gets just one entry, which takes the most common genes and DNA from the rows behind it. V and J calls and clone size were set by TCRdb, not the authors. Present in this sample are approximately 480,000 distinct CDR3 sequences, about an eighth of which were seen just once. The ten largest clones take up about 10% of the sample.

This clonotype showed up just a few times. The antigen it recognizes is unknown. Base qualities were left out, and no much larger clone turns up one base away. Patients with ophthalmopathy had moderately to severely active disease, with a Clinical Activity Score of 3 or more, a NOSPECS grade of 4 or more, and a disease duration of less than 3 months. Anyone with other autoimmune diseases, uncontrolled infections, pregnancy or lactation was excluded from the study. Diagnosis was based on clinical symptoms, serum thyroxine, TRAb, thyroid ultrasound and orbital computed tomography. Using Ficoll-Paque density gradient centrifugation, PBMCs were isolated from 9.5 to 10 ml of fresh peripheral blood. Total RNA was extracted using Trizol reagent, and RNA quality was checked on an Agilent 2100 Bioanalyzer. The receptor was isolated from a woman younger than 45 with Graves' ophthalmopathy. Donor details come from another sample of the same person, matched by shared clones. The specimen sequenced was blood.

The DNA reads as follows: TGCGCCAGCAGCCAAAGTAGGCTAGGGCTGTGGATGAACACTGAAGCTTTCTTT. It encodes CASSQSRLGLWMNTEAFF. The sequence joins TRBV4-1 to TRBJ1-1; the D gene identity is not certain. V drops 2 bases and J drops 0 bases, leaving 19 bases in between. The CDR3 holds 18 amino acids from the cysteine to the phenylalanine. Only the CDR3 region is kept as DNA, spanning 54 bases read in frame from base 1. From the germline V gene, CDR1 is MGHRA and CDR2 is YSYEKL.